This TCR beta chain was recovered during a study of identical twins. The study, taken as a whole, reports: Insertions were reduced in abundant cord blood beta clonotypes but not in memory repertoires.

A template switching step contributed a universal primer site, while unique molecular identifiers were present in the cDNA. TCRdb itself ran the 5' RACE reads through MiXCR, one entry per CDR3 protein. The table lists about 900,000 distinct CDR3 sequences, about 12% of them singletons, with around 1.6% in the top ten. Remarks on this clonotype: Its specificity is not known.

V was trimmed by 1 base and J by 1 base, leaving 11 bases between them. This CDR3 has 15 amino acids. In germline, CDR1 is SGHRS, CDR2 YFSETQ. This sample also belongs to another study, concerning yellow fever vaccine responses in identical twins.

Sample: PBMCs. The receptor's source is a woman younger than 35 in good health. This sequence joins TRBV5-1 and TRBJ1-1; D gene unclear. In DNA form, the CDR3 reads TGCGCCAGCAGCTTGTCCCCCGATACGAACACTGAAGCTTTCTTT. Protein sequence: CASSLSPDTNTEAFF.